The source of this TCR beta chain is a study of shared clonotypes between healthy human individuals. Clones were read by immunoSEQ multiplex PCR, and TCRdb kept only the in-frame ones, dropping some. The sample yields 2,500,000 or so clones, under 95% seen once. Germline CDR1 is SGDLS and CDR2 is YYNGEE. This CDR3 spans 15 amino acids. V shed 0 bases and J shed 1 base, with 8 bases lying between them. The TCR sequence derives from a man between 18 and 29 years old in good health. Some clones in this sample may be carry-over from other donors' samples. The genes are TRBV9 and TRBJ2-1; D remains ambiguous. The source material was naive CD4+ T cells from PBMCs. Regarding subset: CD45RA+ positively selected. The CDR3 reads CASSVGVGSYNEQFF. CDR3 in DNA: TGTGCCAGCAGCGTAGGTGTGGGGTCCTACAATGAGCAGTTCTTC.